This T cell receptor beta chain was profiled in a study of cytomegalovirus exposure and HLA in healthy donors. Overall study findings and caveats: The authors listed 180 or so TCR beta chains as cytomegalovirus-associated. In a later analysis, common viral pathogens appeared linked to several of the most significant clusters.

V shed 4 bases, J shed 0 bases, and the junction held 9 bases outside the gene matches. Germline CDR1 SGHRS, CDR2 YFSETQ. The CDR3 spans 16 residues. PCR employed 60 Vbeta and 13 Jbeta primers. The method was immunoSEQ multiplex PCR; TCRdb's version includes in-frame clones alone and lacks a portion of them. The sample includes roughly 110,000 clones, over 65% seen only once; the top ten take roughly 5%. In regard to this clone: The antigen remains unidentified.

The receptor comes from a woman under 40 in good health and CMV-seropositive. Sequencing used PBMCs. This chain uses TRBV5-1 with TRBJ1-1; 7 bases match TRBD1. In nucleotides, the CDR3 is TGCGCCAGCAGCCGAACGTTACAGGGGATGAACACTGAAGCTTTCTTT. It yields the protein CASSRTLQGMNTEAFF.